Presented here are 14 T cell receptor beta chains from one specimen sequenced in a study of CD8 T cell repertoires and HIV-1 epitope variants. No antigen has been assigned to these receptors. Assay used: immunoSEQ multiplex PCR; TCRdb lists only in-frame clones, some missing. The repertoire holds about 6,000 clones, with about three fifths as singletons. Input material: cultured CD8+ T cells derived from PBMCs. The receptors were gathered from a male donor with HIV.

J is TRBJ1-1 and V is TRBV7-2; D is unresolved. This CDR3 is built from 15 residues. Germline CDR1 and CDR2: SGHTA and FQGNSA. V was shortened by 1 base and J by 4 bases, with 13 bases between the two germline ends. This CDR3 reads CASSLVSGSPTEAFF. The DNA of the CDR3 is TGTGCCAGCAGCTTAGTCTCCGGGTCCCCCACTGAAGCTTTCTTT.

The chain carries TRBV10-1 and TRBJ2-7, with 12 bases matching TRBD1. Germline CDR1 and CDR2: WNHNN and SYGVQD (reference sequence). The CDR3 has 18 amino acids. V was clipped by 6 bases and J by 5 bases; unmatched bases: 17. CDR3 sequence: CASSDPSNRDRGPDEQYF. DNA for the CDR3: TGCGCCAGCAGCGACCCTTCGAACCGGGACAGGGGGCCGGACGAGCAGTACTTC.

The chain combines TRBV11-3 with TRBJ2-7; 7 positions match TRBD1. V lost 3 bases to trimming and J lost 1 base; unmatched junction nucleotides: 0. Germline V gene sequence: CDR1 SGHNT, CDR2 YENEEA. The CDR3 runs 13 residues. The DNA for the CDR3 is TGTGCCAGCAGCTTGGGACAGTCCTACGAGCAGTACTTC. This encodes CASSLGQSYEQYF.

This clone was observed a few times. CDR3 coding DNA: TGTGCCAGCAGCGTAGGACTAGCGAGGTATTCCTACGAGCAGTACTTC. Its translation: CASSVGLARYSYEQYF. The chain combines TRBV9 with TRBJ2-7; 8 bases line up with TRBD2. Germline V gives CDR1 SGDLS, CDR2 YYNGEE. Losses at the gene ends were 0 bases for V and 1 base for J; bases not matched to a gene: 6. This CDR3 is 16 amino acids long.

CDR3 sequence reads: CASSPTTGALDTQYF. The CDR3 DNA reads TGTGCCAGCAGTCCTACAACGGGGGCCTTAGATACGCAGTATTTT. This chain links TRBV27 with TRBJ2-3; D tentatively fits TRBD1 or TRBD2 (6 bases each). The V end lost 5 bases, the J end lost 5 bases, and 17 bases lay between the germline ends. The V gene's germline CDR1 is MNHEY and CDR2 SMNVEV (reference sequence). CDR3 length: 15 residues.

This chain joins TRBV11-2 and TRBJ2-2, with D uncertain. The CDR3 totals 14 residues. The V gene lost 1 base and the J gene lost 5 bases, with 8 bases spanning the gap. Germline V gene lookup returns CDR1 SGHAT and CDR2 FQNNGV. The CDR3 DNA sequence: TGTGCCAGCAGCTTAGCCAGGAAAACCGGGGAGCTGTTTTTT. This translates into CASSLARKTGELFF. The entire variable domain, with the rest obtained from reference TRBV11-2 and TRBJ2-2, is as follows: EAGVAQSPRYKIIEKRQSVAFWCNPISGHATLYWYQQILGQGPKLLIQFQNNGVVDDSQLPKDRFSAERLKGVDSTLKIQPAKLEDSAVYLCASSLARKTGELFFGEGSRLTVL.

This chain links TRBV5-5 with TRBJ1-4, with TRBD1 matching 8 bases. V was pared by 4 bases and J by 3 bases, with 5 bases of the junction left unmatched. This CDR3 has 15 residues. Germline lookup yields CDR1 SGHKS and CDR2 YYEKEE (reference sequence). Here the CDR3 reads CASSPDRVPNEKLFF. The CDR3 DNA sequence: TGTGCCAGCAGCCCGGACAGGGTACCTAATGAAAAACTGTTTTTT.

This clone has just one count. The genes are TRBV28 and TRBJ2-1; a possible D gene is TRBD1 (6 bases). The V end lost 2 bases, the J end lost 7 bases, and 15 bases lay between the germline ends. CDR1 and CDR2 (germline): MDHEN, SYDVKM. The CDR3 sequence is 15 residues long. In nucleotides, the CDR3 is TGTGCCAGCAGTTTAGGTTGGACAGACGGGAATGAGCAGTTCTTC. It encodes CASSLGWTDGNEQFF. Together with reference TRBV28 and TRBJ2-1, the CDR3 gives the full variable domain: DVKVTQSSRYLVKRTGEKVFLECVQDMDHENMFWYRQDPGLGLRLIYFSYDVKMKEKGDIPEGYSVSREKKERFSLILESASTNQTSMYLCASSLGWTDGNEQFFGPGTRLTVL.

This chain joins TRBV21-1 and TRBJ1-1; the table's TRBD1 call for D was not verified on the DNA. TRBV21-1 is a documented pseudogene. This CDR3 spans 15 amino acids. In nucleotides, the CDR3 is TGTGCCAGCATCCTAAGACAGGGGAAGGATGCTGAAGCTTTCTTT. Encoded protein: CASILRQGKDAEAFF.

This chain joins TRBV27 and TRBJ2-2; D may be TRBD2 (5 bases). V lost 8 bases, J lost 6 bases, and 22 bases lay in between. The CDR3 runs to 16 residues. Germline CDR1 MNHEY, CDR2 SMNVEV (reference sequence). This chain's CDR3 is CASSWGRGQKAGELFF. The CDR3 DNA sequence: TGTGCCAGCTCCTGGGGAAGAGGGCAAAAGGCCGGGGAGCTGTTTTTT.

The genes are TRBV4-1 and TRBJ2-7; a weak D match, TRBD2 (6 bases). Germline CDR1 is MGHRA and CDR2 is YSYEKL. The CDR3 extends over 12 amino acids. V lost 0 bases and J lost 7, with 7 bases in between. The CDR3 spells CASSQDGTEQYF. For the CDR3, the DNA is TGCGCCAGCAGCCAAGACGGGACTGAGCAGTACTTC.

The chain combines TRBV27 with TRBJ2-5; no clear D gene. V was clipped by 2 bases and J by 7 bases, with 14 bases between them. The germline V gene has CDR1 MNHEY and CDR2 SMNVEV (reference sequence). The CDR3 is 14 residues long. CDR3: CASSLPDIYVTQYF. As DNA, the CDR3 is TGTGCCAGCAGTTTACCCGACATATACGTGACCCAGTACTTC.

This clone appeared a few times. The rearrangement joins TRBV19 to TRBJ1-1; D not resolved. CDR3 length equals 14 residues. Germline loops: CDR1 LNHDA, CDR2 SQIVND (reference sequence). The germline V and J ends were trimmed by 1 base and 1 base, with 7 bases remaining between them. CDR3 in amino acids: CASSIGGWNTEAFF. The CDR3 DNA follows: TGTGCCAGTAGTATAGGAGGATGGAACACTGAAGCTTTCTTT.

This clone has just a few counts. This sequence joins TRBV5-6 and TRBJ1-1, with D unresolved. Germline CDR1 is SGHDT and CDR2 is YYEEEE. V shed 0 bases and J shed 4 bases, with 10 bases lying between them. The length of the CDR3 is 14 residues. The CDR3 bases are TGTGCCAGCAGCTTGGTGGAGGAGGGCACTGAAGCTTTCTTT. Encoded protein: CASSLVEEGTEAFF.